This T cell receptor beta chain comes out of a study of metastatic and nonmetastatic thyroid tumors (TCRdb year 2020). In the study overall: Repertoires were compared across peripheral blood and tumor or nodule tissue samples from malignant and benign thyroid patients.

As a fraction of the sample, this clone is medium-sized (0.01 to 0.1%). Its antigen is unknown. Nothing much larger sits one base from this clone, and base qualities are not available. CDR1 and CDR2, looked up from the germline V gene, are SGHTA and FQGNSA. The junction shows trimming of 4 bases on V and 0 bases on J, plus 11 bases between the germline ends. Its CDR3 holds 15 amino acids, cysteine through phenylalanine. Of all the DNA, just the CDR3 is kept, 45 bases in frame from base 1. Points the paper makes about the study in general: TCR beta diversity was reported as significantly higher in malignant tumors than in benign nodules, in both blood and tumor samples.

Library method: PCR. The sequencer listed for this sample is Illumina HiSeq 4000. High-throughput sequencing was used to profile the TCR beta-chain CDR3 region of each patient. The source study handled its data this way. Drawing on CDR3 differences between clinicopathological groups, the researchers built a classifier meant to tell apart patients with distant-metastatic papillary thyroid cancer. The Shannon index was used to assess repertoire diversity, and the Morisita-Horn index was used to assess tumor-blood repertoire similarity. The raw public reads went through TCRdb reprocessing: fastp at Q25, MiXCR clone calling, in-frame beta chains kept. These V and J calls are TCRdb output, not the study's own analysis. The sample table shows approximately 20,000 clones, and approximately 24% are seen once. The top ten clones comprise 3.3% of the sample. No treatment had been received by any patient before thyroid surgery. Patient clinical samples collected from the early 2010s to the late 2010s were retrospectively analysed using T-cell receptor beta sequencing.

This clonotype was sampled from a male donor with papillary thyroid cancer or a benign thyroid nodule (not recorded which). Some clones in this sample may be carry-over from other donors' samples. The specimen sequenced was blood. The V and J segments used are TRBV7-2 and TRBJ2-3; TRBD2 is a weak D gene call, 6 bases matching. The bases read TGTGCCAGCAGCTCGCAGGCGGGAAGCACAGATACGCAGTATTTT. It translates as CASSSQAGSTDTQYF.